This T cell receptor (beta chain) is drawn from a study of T and B cells in COVID-19 patients. This clonotype is medium-sized within its sample. TRB rearrangements were amplified by multiplex PCR with BIOMED2 TRB-A/B primers. TCRdb reprocessed the multiplex PCR reads with MiXCR, giving one entry per CDR3 protein. The data contain some 5,200 distinct CDR3 sequences, 21% of them singletons. Germline assignment: CDR1 MNHNS and CDR2 SASEGT. The CDR3 extends over 14 amino acids. Deletions cut 4 bases from V and 2 bases from J, with 6 bases between. Blood genomic DNA input for TRB amplification was roughly 250-550 ng.

The specimen sequenced was blood. The chain carries TRBV6-1 and TRBJ1-6; no reliable D call. The receptor was isolated from a human donor with active COVID-19. CDR3 sequence: CASSGHTYNSPLHF. The CDR3 DNA reads as TGTGCCAGCAGTGGGCATACCTATAATTCACCCCTCCACTTT.